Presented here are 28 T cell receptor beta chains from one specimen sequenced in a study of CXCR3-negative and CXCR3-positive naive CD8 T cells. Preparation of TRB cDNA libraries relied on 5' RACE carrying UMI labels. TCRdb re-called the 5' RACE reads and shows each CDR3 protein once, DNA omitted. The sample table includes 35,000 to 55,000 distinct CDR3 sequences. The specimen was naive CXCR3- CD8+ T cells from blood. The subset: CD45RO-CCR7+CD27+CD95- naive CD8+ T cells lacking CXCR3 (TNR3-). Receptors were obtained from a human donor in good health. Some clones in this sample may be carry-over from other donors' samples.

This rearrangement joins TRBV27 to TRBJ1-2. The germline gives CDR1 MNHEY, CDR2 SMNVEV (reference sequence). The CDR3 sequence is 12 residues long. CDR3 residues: CASSFRGYGYTF.

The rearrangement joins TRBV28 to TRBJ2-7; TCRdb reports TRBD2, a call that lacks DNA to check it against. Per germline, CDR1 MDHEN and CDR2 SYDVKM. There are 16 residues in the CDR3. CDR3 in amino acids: CASSRAPGQGPHEQYF.

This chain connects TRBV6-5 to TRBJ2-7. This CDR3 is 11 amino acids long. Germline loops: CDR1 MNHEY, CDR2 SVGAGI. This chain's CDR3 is CASNFADEQYF.

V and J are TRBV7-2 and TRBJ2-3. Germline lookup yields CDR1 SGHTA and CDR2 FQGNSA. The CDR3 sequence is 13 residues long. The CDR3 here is CASSLGTTDTQYF. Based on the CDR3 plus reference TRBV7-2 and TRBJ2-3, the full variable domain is GAGVSQSPSNKVTEKGKDVELRCDPISGHTALYWYRQSLGQGLEFLIYFQGNSAPDKSGLPSDRFSAERTGGSVSTLTIQRTQQEDSAVYLCASSLGTTDTQYFGPGTRLTVL.

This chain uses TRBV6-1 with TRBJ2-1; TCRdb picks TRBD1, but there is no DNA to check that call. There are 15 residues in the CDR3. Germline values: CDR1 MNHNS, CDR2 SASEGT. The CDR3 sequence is CASTPGTGDYNEQFF.

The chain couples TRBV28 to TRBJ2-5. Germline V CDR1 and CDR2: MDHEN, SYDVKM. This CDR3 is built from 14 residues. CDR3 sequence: CASSFPQEQETQYF. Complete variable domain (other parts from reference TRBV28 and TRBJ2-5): DVKVTQSSRYLVKRTGEKVFLECVQDMDHENMFWYRQDPGLGLRLIYFSYDVKMKEKGDIPEGYSVSREKKERFSLILESASTNQTSMYLCASSFPQEQETQYFGPGTRLLVL.

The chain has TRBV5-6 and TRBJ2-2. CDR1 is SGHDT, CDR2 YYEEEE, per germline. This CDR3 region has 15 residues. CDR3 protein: CASSFLTGNTGELFF. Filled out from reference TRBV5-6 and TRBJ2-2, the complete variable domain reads DAGVTQSPTHLIKTRGQQVTLRCSPKSGHDTVSWYQQALGQGPQFIFQYYEEEERQRGNFPDRFSGHQFPNYSSELNVNALLLGDSALYLCASSFLTGNTGELFFGEGSRLTVL.

CDR3 region: CASSPTQGMNTEAFF. V and J are TRBV5-1 and TRBJ1-1; the D call of TRBD1 rests on TCRdb alone, since no DNA is present to check it. The CDR3 totals 15 residues. CDR1 and CDR2 from the germline V gene are SGHRS and YFSETQ. The variable domain in full, completed from reference TRBV5-1 and TRBJ1-1, reads KAGVTQTPRYLIKTRGQQVTLSCSPISGHRSVSWYQQTPGQGLQFLFEYFSETQRNKGNFPGRFSGRQFSNSRSEMNVSTLELGDSALYLCASSPTQGMNTEAFFGQGTRLTVV.

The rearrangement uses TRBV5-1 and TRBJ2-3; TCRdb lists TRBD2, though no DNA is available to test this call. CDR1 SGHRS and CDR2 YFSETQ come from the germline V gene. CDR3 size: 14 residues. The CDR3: CASTEAGGSDTQYF.

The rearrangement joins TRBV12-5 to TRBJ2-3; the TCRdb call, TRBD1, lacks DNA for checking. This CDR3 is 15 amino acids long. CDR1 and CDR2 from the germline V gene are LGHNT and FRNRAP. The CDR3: CASGSTRGSTDTQYF.

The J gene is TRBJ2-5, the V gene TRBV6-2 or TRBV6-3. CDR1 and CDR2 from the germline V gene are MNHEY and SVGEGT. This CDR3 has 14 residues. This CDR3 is CASSYLRNQETQYF.

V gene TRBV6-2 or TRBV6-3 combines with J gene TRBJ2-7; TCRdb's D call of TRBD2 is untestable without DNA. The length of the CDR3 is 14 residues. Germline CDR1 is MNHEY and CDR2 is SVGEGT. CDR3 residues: CASTTGLVWNEQYF.

The CDR3 here is CSVEDFPGGALKTQYF. The V and J genes are TRBV29-1 and TRBJ2-5; TCRdb gives TRBD2 as the D gene, but with no DNA this cannot be confirmed. This CDR3 has 16 amino acids. Germline CDR1 is SQVTM and CDR2 is ANQGSEA. Using reference TRBV29-1 and TRBJ2-5 for the parts outside the CDR3, the full variable domain is SAVISQKPSRDICQRGTSLTIQCQVDSQVTMMFWYRQQPGQSLTLIATANQGSEATYESGFVIDKFPISRPNLTFSTLTVSNMSPEDSSIYLCSVEDFPGGALKTQYFGPGTRLLVL.

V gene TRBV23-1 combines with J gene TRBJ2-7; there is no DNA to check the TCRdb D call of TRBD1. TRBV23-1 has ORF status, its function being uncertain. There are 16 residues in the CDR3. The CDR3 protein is CASSQNNRWSSYEQYF.

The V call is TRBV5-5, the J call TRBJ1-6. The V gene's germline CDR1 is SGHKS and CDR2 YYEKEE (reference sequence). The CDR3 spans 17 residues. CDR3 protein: CASSLVVSRTANSPLHF.

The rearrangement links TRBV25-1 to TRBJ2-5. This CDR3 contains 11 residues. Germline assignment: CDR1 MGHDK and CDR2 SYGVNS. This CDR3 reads CASSESETQYF.

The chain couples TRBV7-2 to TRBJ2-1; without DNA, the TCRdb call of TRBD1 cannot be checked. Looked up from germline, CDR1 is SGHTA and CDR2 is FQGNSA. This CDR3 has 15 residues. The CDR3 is CASSPDPLQGNEQFF. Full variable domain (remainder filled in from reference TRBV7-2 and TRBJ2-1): GAGVSQSPSNKVTEKGKDVELRCDPISGHTALYWYRQSLGQGLEFLIYFQGNSAPDKSGLPSDRFSAERTGGSVSTLTIQRTQQEDSAVYLCASSPDPLQGNEQFFGPGTRLTVL.

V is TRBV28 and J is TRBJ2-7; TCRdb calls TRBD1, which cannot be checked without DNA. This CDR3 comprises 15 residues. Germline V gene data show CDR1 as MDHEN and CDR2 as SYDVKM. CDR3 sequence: CASSLVQDRSYEQYF.

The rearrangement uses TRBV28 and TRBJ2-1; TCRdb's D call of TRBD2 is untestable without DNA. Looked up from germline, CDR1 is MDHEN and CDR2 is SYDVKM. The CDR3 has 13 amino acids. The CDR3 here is CASSEPGLNEQFF. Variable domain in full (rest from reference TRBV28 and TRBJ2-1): DVKVTQSSRYLVKRTGEKVFLECVQDMDHENMFWYRQDPGLGLRLIYFSYDVKMKEKGDIPEGYSVSREKKERFSLILESASTNQTSMYLCASSEPGLNEQFFGPGTRLTVL.

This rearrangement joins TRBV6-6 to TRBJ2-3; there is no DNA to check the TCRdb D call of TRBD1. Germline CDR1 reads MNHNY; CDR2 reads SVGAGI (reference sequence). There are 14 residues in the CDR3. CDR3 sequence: CASWHGGVPDTQYF.

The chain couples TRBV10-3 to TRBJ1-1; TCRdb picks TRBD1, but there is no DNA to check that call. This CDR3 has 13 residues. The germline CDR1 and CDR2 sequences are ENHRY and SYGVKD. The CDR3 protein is CAISEGANTEAFF.

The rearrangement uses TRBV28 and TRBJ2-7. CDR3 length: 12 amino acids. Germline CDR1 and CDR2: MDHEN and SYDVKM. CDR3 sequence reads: CASSSVSYEQYF.

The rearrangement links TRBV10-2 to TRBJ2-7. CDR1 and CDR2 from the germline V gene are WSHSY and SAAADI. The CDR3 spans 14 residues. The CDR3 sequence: CASSESGVSYEQYF.

CDR3 region: CASSPGTGDTGELFF. This rearrangement joins TRBV13 to TRBJ2-2; TCRdb lists TRBD1, though no DNA is available to test this call. Germline CDR1 is PRHDT and CDR2 is FYEKMQ (reference sequence). This CDR3 comprises 15 residues.

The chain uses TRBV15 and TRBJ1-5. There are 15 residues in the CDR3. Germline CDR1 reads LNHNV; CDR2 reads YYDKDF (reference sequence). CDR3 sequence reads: CATSRSTNSNQPQHF.

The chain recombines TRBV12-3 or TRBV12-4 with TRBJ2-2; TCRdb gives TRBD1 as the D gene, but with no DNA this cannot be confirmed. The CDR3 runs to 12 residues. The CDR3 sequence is CASSLQGGELFF.

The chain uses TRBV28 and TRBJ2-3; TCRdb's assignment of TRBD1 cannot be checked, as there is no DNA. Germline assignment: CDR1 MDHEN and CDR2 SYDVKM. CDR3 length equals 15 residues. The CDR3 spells CASSLGLQGTDTQYF.

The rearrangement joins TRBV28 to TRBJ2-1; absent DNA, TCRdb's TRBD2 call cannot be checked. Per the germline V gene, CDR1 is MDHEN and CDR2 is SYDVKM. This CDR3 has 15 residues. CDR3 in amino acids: CASRHGLAGYNEQFF.